This T cell receptor (beta chain) was captured in a study of T cells expressing NK-cell markers (dated by TCRdb to about 2020). Notes on the research overall: Eight or nine donors provided sorted CD3+CD56+NKG2C+, CD3+CD56+NKG2C- and CD3+CD56-NKG2C+ T-cell subsets, whose TCR beta-chain repertoires were profiled. Among the eight sequenced donors, only one was HCMV-seronegative, while the other seven were HCMV-seropositive. Randomly selected healthy volunteers, three men and five women, were used as the eight sequenced donors. Sequencing of the libraries produced 2 x 150 bp reads on Illumina HiSeq 2000/2500, MiSeq or NextSeq.

What the study reported, not specific to this receptor: Whether the expanded NKG2C-expressing T cell clones were specific for HCMV antigens remained unclear. Those dominant clonotypes were again the most abundant among CD3+CD56-NKG2C+ cells in a few donors, at about 25-65%. For 5 or 6 donors, the dominant CD3+CD56+NKG2C+ clonotypes were among the top 10 CD8+ clonotypes and accounted for roughly 1.0-7.5% of CD8+ T cells.

A commercial ELISA kit detecting HCMV-specific IgG in serum was used to determine HCMV serostatus. Ficoll density gradient centrifugation was used to isolate peripheral blood mononuclear cells from blood. Regarding this clonotype: What antigen it recognizes has not been identified.

The germline V gene provides CDR1 SGHDT and CDR2 YYEEEE. Its CDR3 holds 14 amino acids, cysteine through phenylalanine. DNA was not recorded. Sequencing took place on an Illumina HiSeq 2000. 5'RACE template switching, by which a universal primer site and unique molecular identifiers were added, was used to make TCR beta cDNA libraries. cDNA synthesis was primed from the TCR beta constant segment and was followed by two successive PCR amplification steps. Per the source publication's procedure: MIGEC handled demultiplexing of the reads and grouping by UMI, while MiTCR was used to assemble and quantify clonotypes. To exclude erroneous sequences, any TCR cDNA sequence not supported by at least two reads was discarded. The tcR package was used for downstream repertoire analysis, with clonotypes matched between fractions based on CDR3 nucleotide sequence plus V segment. Antigen specificity was annotated against VDJdb with VDJmatch, allowing one amino acid substitution in CDR3. TCRdb reprocessed the reads, so every CDR3 protein sequence counts as one entry and DNA is not shown. TCRdb's processing, not the authors' own work, is the source of the V and J calls. This sample's clone table shows some 440,000 distinct CDR3 sequences. Jointly, the top ten make up about 1.5% of the sample.

The sequence was obtained from a woman in her forties or fifties in good health. Donor details come from another sample of the same person, matched by shared clones. The sample consisted of blood T cells: a sorted CD56 or NKG2C T cell subset, CD4+ or CD8+ T cells, or bulk PBMC T cells (not recorded which). The chain uses TRBV5-6 and TRBJ2-7; TCRdb calls TRBD1, which cannot be checked without DNA. The CDR3 protein sequence reads: CASSLTTGFYEQYF.